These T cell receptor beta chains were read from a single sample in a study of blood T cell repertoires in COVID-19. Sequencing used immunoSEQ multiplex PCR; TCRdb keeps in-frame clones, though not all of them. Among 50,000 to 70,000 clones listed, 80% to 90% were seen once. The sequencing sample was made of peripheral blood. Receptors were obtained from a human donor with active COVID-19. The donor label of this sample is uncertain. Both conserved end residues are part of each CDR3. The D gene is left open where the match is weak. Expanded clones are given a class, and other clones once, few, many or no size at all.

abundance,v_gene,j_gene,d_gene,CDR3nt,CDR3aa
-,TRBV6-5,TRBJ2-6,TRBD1,TGTGCCAGCAGCGTTGACAGGGGACGTGTCGTCCTGACTTTC,CASSVDRGRVVLTF
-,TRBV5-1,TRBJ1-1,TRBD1,TGCGCCAGCAGCTATGGGGATGGGACAGGGCCCACTGAAGCTTTCTTT,CASSYGDGTGPTEAFF
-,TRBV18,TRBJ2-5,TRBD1,TGTGCCAGCTCACCAGGGACAGGGGTACGAGAGACCCAGTACTTC,CASSPGTGVRETQYF
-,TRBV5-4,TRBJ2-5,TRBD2,TGTGCCAGCAGCTACGGGACTAGCGGGGGGGGGCATGAGACCCAGTACTTC,CASSYGTSGGGHETQYF
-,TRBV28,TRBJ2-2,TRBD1,TGTGCCAGCAGTCCCGTCCCGGGACAGGGATGGGTCACCGGGGAGCTGTTTTTT,CASSPVPGQGWVTGELFF
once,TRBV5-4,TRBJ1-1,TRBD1,TGTGCCAGCAGCCCCGAGGGGGCGGGGAACACTGAAGCTTTCTTT,CASSPEGAGNTEAFF
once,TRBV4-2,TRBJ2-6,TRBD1,TGTGCCAGCAGCCAAGATGCAGACAGGGTAAGAGCTGGGGCCAACGTCCTGACTTTC,CASSQDADRVRAGANVLTF
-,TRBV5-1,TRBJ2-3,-,TGCGCCAGCAGCTTGGATCCGGGCCGCGGGGATACGCAGTATTTT,CASSLDPGRGDTQYF
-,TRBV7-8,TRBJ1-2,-,TGTGCCAGCAGCTTGTTCGGTGATACAGATGGCTACACCTTC,CASSLFGDTDGYTF
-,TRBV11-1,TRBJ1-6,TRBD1,TGTGCCAGCAGCGCCGGGACAGGGGTTTCACCCCTCCACTTT,CASSAGTGVSPLHF
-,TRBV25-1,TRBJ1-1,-,TGTGCCAGCGGGAGTTCCAAGAACACTGAAGCTTTCTTT,CASGSSKNTEAFF
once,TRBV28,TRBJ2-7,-,TGTGCCAGCAGTTTAATGCGGGACGGTGCCGAGCAGTACTTC,CASSLMRDGAEQYF
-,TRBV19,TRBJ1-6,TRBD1,TGTGCCAGTACCAGCGGGACAGGGCATTCACCCCTCCACTTT,CASTSGTGHSPLHF
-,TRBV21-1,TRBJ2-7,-,TGTGCCAGCAGCGCTTACGGGACAGGGCTCAACGAGCAGTACTTC,CASSAYGTGLNEQYF
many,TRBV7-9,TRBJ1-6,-,TGTGCCAGCAGTAACCATGATAACCAGGGTAGCGGTTCACCCCTCCACTTT,CASSNHDNQGSGSPLHF
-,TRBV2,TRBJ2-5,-,TGTGCCAGCCGGAGCCACCTAGGACAAGAGACCCAGTACTTC,CASRSHLGQETQYF
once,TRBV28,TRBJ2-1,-,TGTGCCAGCAGTTCCCCACCGGGGAATGAGCAGTTCTTC,CASSSPPGNEQFF
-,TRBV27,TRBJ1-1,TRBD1,TGTGCCAGCCGAGGGACAGGCGAAGCTTTCTTT,CASRGTGEAFF
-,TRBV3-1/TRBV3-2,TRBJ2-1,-,TGTGCCAGCAGCCTTACACAGTACAATGAGCAGTTCTTC,CASSLTQYNEQFF
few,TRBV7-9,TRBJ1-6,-,TGTGCCAGCAGCTTAGACAGGGTAAATTCACCCCTCCACTTT,CASSLDRVNSPLHF
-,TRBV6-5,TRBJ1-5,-,TGTGCCAGCAGACACCACAGGGGCAATCAGCCCCAGCATTTT,CASRHHRGNQPQHF